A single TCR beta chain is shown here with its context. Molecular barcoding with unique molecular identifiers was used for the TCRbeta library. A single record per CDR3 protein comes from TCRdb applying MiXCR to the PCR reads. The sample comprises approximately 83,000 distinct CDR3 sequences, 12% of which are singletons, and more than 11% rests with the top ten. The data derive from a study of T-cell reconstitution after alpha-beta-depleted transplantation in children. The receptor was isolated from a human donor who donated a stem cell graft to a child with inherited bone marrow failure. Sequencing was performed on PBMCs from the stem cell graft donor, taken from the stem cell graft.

This CDR3 is CSGRDRAEQYF. CDR3 DNA sequence: TGCAGCGGCCGGGACAGGGCGGAGCAGTACTTC. The J gene is TRBJ2-7, the V gene TRBV29-1; 9 bases map to TRBD1. Germline-derived CDR1 and CDR2 are SQVTM and ANQGSEA. V lost 7 bases and J lost 7; bases outside the gene matches: 5. The CDR3 is 11 amino acids.